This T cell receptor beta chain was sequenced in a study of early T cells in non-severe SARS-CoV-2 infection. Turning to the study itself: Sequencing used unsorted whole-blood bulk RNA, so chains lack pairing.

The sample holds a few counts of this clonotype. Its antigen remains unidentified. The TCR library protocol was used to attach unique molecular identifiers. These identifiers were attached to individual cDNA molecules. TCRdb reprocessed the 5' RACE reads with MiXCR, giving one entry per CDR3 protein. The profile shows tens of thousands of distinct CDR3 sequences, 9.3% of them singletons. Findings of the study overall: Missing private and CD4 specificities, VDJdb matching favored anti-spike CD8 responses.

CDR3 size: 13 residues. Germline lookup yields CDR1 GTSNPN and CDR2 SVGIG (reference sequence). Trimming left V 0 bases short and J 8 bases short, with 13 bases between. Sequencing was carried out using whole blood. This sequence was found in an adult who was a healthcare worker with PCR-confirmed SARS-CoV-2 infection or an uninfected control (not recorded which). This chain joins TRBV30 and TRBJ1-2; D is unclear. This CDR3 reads CAWSVLETRGYTF. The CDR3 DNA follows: TGTGCCTGGAGTGTACTGGAAACTCGAGGCTACACCTTC.